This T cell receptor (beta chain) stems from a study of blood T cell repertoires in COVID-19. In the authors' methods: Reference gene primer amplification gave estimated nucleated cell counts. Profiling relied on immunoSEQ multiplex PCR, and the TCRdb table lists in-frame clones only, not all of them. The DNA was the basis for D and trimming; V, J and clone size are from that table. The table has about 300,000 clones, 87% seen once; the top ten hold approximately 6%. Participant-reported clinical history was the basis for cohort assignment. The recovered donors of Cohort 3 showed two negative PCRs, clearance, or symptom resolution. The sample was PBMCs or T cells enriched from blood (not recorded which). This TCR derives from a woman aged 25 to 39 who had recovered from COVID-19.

The CDR3 spells CASQGTGGNQPQHF. CDR3 coding DNA: TGTGCCAGCCAGGGGACAGGGGGCAATCAGCCCCAGCATTTT. This chain links TRBV6-5 with TRBJ1-5; TRBD1 aligns across 10 bases. With 8 bases clipped from V and 2 bases from J, the junction kept 3 bases outside the gene matches. This CDR3 contains 14 residues. Germline values: CDR1 MNHEY, CDR2 SVGAGI.